This TCR beta chain is from a study of blood T cell repertoires in COVID-19. Sequenced by immunoSEQ multiplex PCR; TCRdb stores in-frame clones only, minus some. The table has approximately 310,000 clones, 89% seen once. All enrollees were about 18 to 90 years old and from roughly 22 US areas. Looked up from germline, CDR1 is SGHVS and CDR2 is FQNEAQ. Losses at the gene ends were 5 bases for V and 4 bases for J; bases not matched to a gene: 11. The CDR3 extends over 16 amino acids. J is TRBJ2-1 and V is TRBV7-8; TRBD2 agrees at 7 bases. The sequenced sample consisted of PBMCs or T cells enriched from blood (not recorded which). The source of this sequence is a man between 60 and 75 years old who had recovered from COVID-19. CDR3 sequence: CASSPGPGGSYNEQFF. In DNA, the CDR3 is TGTGCCAGCAGCCCAGGCCCTGGCGGGAGTTACAATGAGCAGTTCTTC.